The 27 T cell receptor beta chains given below trace back to one sample, sequenced in a study of cytomegalovirus exposure and HLA in healthy donors. Amplification used 60 Vbeta primers and 13 Jbeta primers. Sequencing used immunoSEQ multiplex PCR; TCRdb keeps in-frame clones, though not all of them. The table records approximately 150,000 clones, roughly 85% of them present only once. Source material: PBMCs. These receptors originate from a man between 40 and 49 years old in good health and CMV-seronegative.

V and J are TRBV28 and TRBJ1-2; the match to TRBD1 covers 10 bases. Losses at the gene ends were 6 bases for V and 2 bases for J; bases not matched to a gene: 9. The CDR3 spans 16 residues. In germline, CDR1 is MDHEN, CDR2 SYDVKM. The CDR3 DNA is TGTGCCAGCAGCCAATACCGGACAGGGGGGAACTATGGCTACACCTTC. Its translation: CASSQYRTGGNYGYTF.

This clone was recorded only once. This CDR3 is CASSWFRGTGETQYF. CDR3 DNA: TGTGCCAGCAGCTGGTTCCGGGGTACGGGTGAGACCCAGTACTTC. This chain links TRBV11-2 with TRBJ2-5; tentative D call: TRBD2 (5 bases). CDR1 and CDR2 from the germline V gene are SGHAT and FQNNGV. V lost 4 bases, J lost 5 bases, and 17 bases lay in between. The length of the CDR3 is 15 residues.

This clone turned up a few times. The sample contains more than one DNA sequence encoding this CDR3. The chain recombines TRBV28 with TRBJ1-2; D is possibly TRBD1 (5 bases). The ends were cut back, 1 base at V and 2 bases at J, with 8 bases in the middle. Germline-derived CDR1 and CDR2 are MDHEN and SYDVKM. CDR3 length: 14 residues. As DNA, the CDR3 is TGTGCCAGCAGTTTATTCCGGGGGAACTATGGCTACACCTTC. This encodes CASSLFRGNYGYTF.

This clone showed up just a few times. The chain has TRBV27 and TRBJ2-6; TRBD2 might be the D (5 bases). The CDR3 runs 12 residues. V lost 11 bases to trimming and J lost 0 bases, with 5 bases between them. In germline, CDR1 is MNHEY, CDR2 SMNVEV (reference sequence). The CDR3 region has the DNA TGTGCCGCGGGCTCTGGGGCCAACGTCCTGACTTTC. Residues: CAAGSGANVLTF.

V is TRBV19 and J is TRBJ2-2; 7 bases line up with TRBD1. Germline values: CDR1 LNHDA, CDR2 SQIVND (reference sequence). Unmatched junction bases numbered 3, after V lost 3 bases and J lost 5 bases. The CDR3 consists of 14 residues. The CDR3 reads CASSMGQHTGELFF. Written as DNA, the CDR3 is TGTGCCAGTAGTATGGGACAGCATACCGGGGAGCTGTTTTTT.

V and J are TRBV5-1 and TRBJ2-2; a possible D gene is TRBD1 (6 bases). Trimming cost V 1 base and J 7 bases, with 8 bases left between them. The CDR3 extends over 13 amino acids. From germline, CDR1 is SGHRS and CDR2 YFSETQ. CDR3 amino acids: CASSLLRGGELFF. DNA of the CDR3: TGCGCCAGCAGCTTGCTCAGGGGCGGGGAGCTGTTTTTT.

The chain couples TRBV27 to TRBJ2-5; D is unclear. There are 14 residues in the CDR3. V gave up 5 bases and J gave up 5 bases, with 15 bases separating them. CDR1 and CDR2 from the germline V gene are MNHEY and SMNVEV (reference sequence). CDR3 DNA sequence: TGTGCCAGCAGTCCTTCAAATCCGCGGGAGACCCAGTACTTC. As protein: CASSPSNPRETQYF.

CDR3 DNA sequence: TGTGCCTGGGCAGGGGGCCCAGAGACCCAGTACTTC. Protein: CAWAGGPETQYF. The J gene is TRBJ2-5, the V gene TRBV30; 8 bases fit TRBD1. The germline V gene has CDR1 GTSNPN and CDR2 SVGIG (reference sequence). Trimming removed 5 bases from V and 4 bases from J; junction bases left unmatched: 3. There are 12 residues in the CDR3.

The J gene is TRBJ2-1, the V gene TRBV12-5; D is possibly TRBD2 (5 bases). Looked up from germline, CDR1 is LGHNT and CDR2 is FRNRAP. The CDR3 runs to 15 residues. Trimming shortened V by 6 bases and J by 9 bases, and 21 bases separated the two germline ends. CDR3 nucleotide sequence: TGTGCTAGTGGCCTAGTAGCTTCGGGGTTGGGTGAGCAGTTCTTC. Translation: CASGLVASGLGEQFF. Looking up the rest from reference TRBV12-5 and TRBJ2-1 gives the full variable domain: DARVTQTPRHKVTEMGQEVTMRCQPILGHNTVFWYRQTMMQGLELLAYFRNRAPLDDSGMPKDRFSAEMPDATLATLKIQPSEPRDSAVYFCASGLVASGLGEQFFGPGTRLTVL.

This clone came up a few times. This rearrangement joins TRBV10-3 to TRBJ1-1; unclear D gene. The CDR3 totals 14 residues. V lost 11 bases and J lost 1, with 17 bases in between. Per the germline V gene, CDR1 is ENHRY and CDR2 is SYGVKD. CDR3 in DNA: TGTGCCTCAAGTACTGAGGCAGCGAACACTGAAGCTTTCTTT. Encoded protein: CASSTEAANTEAFF.

V gene TRBV9 combines with J gene TRBJ1-5; D is undetermined. There are 13 residues in the CDR3. Trimming shortened V by 5 bases and J by 3 bases, and 9 bases separated the two germline ends. CDR1 SGDLS and CDR2 YYNGEE come from the germline V gene. CDR3 sequence: CASSRGANQPQHF. Written as DNA, the CDR3 is TGTGCCAGCAGTCGGGGTGCCAATCAGCCCCAGCATTTT.

This chain uses TRBV21-1 with TRBJ1-5. TRBV21-1 is tagged as a pseudogene. The CDR3 covers 14 residues. CDR3 protein: CASSKVYGNQPQHF. The DNA for the CDR3 is TGTGCCAGCAGCAAAGTCTACGGCAATCAGCCCCAGCATTTT.

V usage is TRBV6-5 and J usage is TRBJ2-7, with D perhaps matching TRBD2 (6 bases). V was trimmed by 5 bases and J by 11 bases, leaving 10 bases between them. The CDR3 covers 10 residues. CDR1 and CDR2 (germline): MNHEY, SVGAGI. The CDR3 nucleotides read TGTGCCAGCAGTCTGGGGGGAAAGTACTTC. Translation gives CASSLGGKYF.

J is TRBJ1-2 and V is TRBV5-4; unclear D gene. Germline V CDR1 and CDR2: SGHNT, YYREEE (reference sequence). Trimming left V 0 bases short and J 5 bases short, with 17 bases between. The CDR3 totals 16 residues. The CDR3 loop is CASSLVGREEGYGYTF. The CDR3 coding sequence is TGTGCCAGCAGCTTGGTAGGGAGGGAGGAGGGTTATGGCTACACCTTC.

This rearrangement joins TRBV2 to TRBJ2-3, with 8 bases lining up with TRBD1. The CDR3 extends over 18 amino acids. The germline CDR1 and CDR2 sequences are SNHLY and FYNNEI. Trimming at V came to 2 bases and at J to 0 bases, leaving 10 bases not matched to a gene. The CDR3 bases are TGTGCCAGCAGTGAAAGGGGACAGGATTCTTCTAGCACAGATACGCAGTATTTT. Its protein is CASSERGQDSSSTDTQYF.

This clone has more than one count but fewer than ten. This chain uses TRBV5-1 with TRBJ2-5; 11 bases line up with TRBD2. The J call is uncertain, as TRBJ2-7 better fits the DNA end. Germline CDR1 reads SGHRS; CDR2 reads YFSETQ. This CDR3 region has 16 residues. The CDR3 sequence: CASSPPGLAGHHEQYF. In DNA, the CDR3 is TGCGCCAGCAGCCCTCCAGGACTAGCGGGTCACCACGAGCAGTACTTC.

A few counts support this clone. The chain is built from TRBV6-5 and TRBJ2-2; 10 nucleotides match TRBD1. The CDR3 loop spans 15 amino acids. V lost 3 bases to trimming and J lost 7 bases; unmatched junction nucleotides: 5. Germline CDR1 and CDR2: MNHEY and SVGAGI. The CDR3 is CASSYSGQGFGELFF. CDR3 coding DNA: TGTGCCAGCAGTTATTCGGGACAGGGGTTCGGGGAGCTGTTTTTT.

The chain links TRBV30 to TRBJ1-2, with 8 bases lining up with TRBD1. The germline V gene has CDR1 GTSNPN and CDR2 SVGIG (reference sequence). J gave up 5 bases and V 5 bases, and 1 base lay outside the gene matches. CDR3 size: 11 residues. In nucleotides, the CDR3 is TGTGCCTGGGACAGGGGTTATGGCTACACCTTC. It codes for CAWDRGYGYTF.

V gene TRBV7-2 combines with J gene TRBJ2-7, with 7 bases matching TRBD2. Losses at the gene ends were 5 bases for V and 0 bases for J; bases not matched to a gene: 7. CDR3 size: 15 residues. Germline values: CDR1 SGHTA, CDR2 FQGNSA. CDR3 sequence reads: CASSLTSARSYEQYF. DNA of the CDR3: TGTGCCAGCAGCCTCACTAGCGCCCGCTCCTACGAGCAGTACTTC.

This clone turned up a few times. The chain uses TRBV5-1 and TRBJ2-5; TRBD1 matches at 9 bases. Trimming at V came to 5 bases and at J to 11 bases, leaving 10 bases not matched to a gene. This CDR3 contains 13 residues. Germline V CDR1 and CDR2: SGHRS, YFSETQ. CDR3 sequence (DNA): TGCGCCAGCAGGGAGACAGGGGGGCGGGAGCAGTACTTC. The encoded protein is CASRETGGREQYF.

The rearrangement joins TRBV19 to TRBJ2-4, with TRBD1 as a possible D gene (7 bases). V was cut by 3 bases and J by 8 bases, with 14 bases left in between. Per germline, CDR1 LNHDA and CDR2 SQIVND (reference sequence). The CDR3 is 14 residues long. The DNA for the CDR3 is TGTGCCAGTAGTATGTACAGGGGAGGAGACATTCAGTACTTC. This encodes CASSMYRGGDIQYF. The variable domain in full, with the rest retrieved from reference TRBV19 and TRBJ2-4, is DGGITQSPKYLFRKEGQNVTLSCEQNLNHDAMYWYRQDPGQGLRLIYYSQIVNDFQKGDIAEGYSVSREKKESFPLTVTSAQKNPTAFYLCASSMYRGGDIQYFGAGTRLSVL.

This clone came up a few times. This sample includes further DNA sequences coding for the same CDR3. This chain links TRBV6-1 with TRBJ2-1; tentatively, D is TRBD2 (5 bases). V shed 0 bases and J shed 4 bases, with 7 bases lying between them. Germline assignment: CDR1 MNHNS and CDR2 SASEGT. The CDR3 totals 14 residues. In nucleotides, the CDR3 is TGTGCCAGCAGTGAAGCTAGCGCGTACAATGAGCAGTTCTTC. This translates into CASSEASAYNEQFF.

This sequence joins TRBV5-8 and TRBJ2-7; tentative D call: TRBD2 (5 bases). Germline V CDR1 and CDR2: SGHTS, YDEGEE. Trimming took off 4 bases at V and 3 bases at J, with 20 bases between the two ends. The CDR3 is 16 amino acids. CDR3 in amino acids: CASSPPARARIYEQYF. The CDR3 DNA reads as TGTGCCAGCAGCCCACCGGCGCGGGCAAGAATCTACGAGCAGTACTTC.

This clone was recorded once. The V and J genes are TRBV2 and TRBJ2-7, with D perhaps matching TRBD2 (6 bases). This CDR3 contains 11 residues. Germline V gene data show CDR1 as SNHLY and CDR2 as FYNNEI. The V end was cut by 11 bases, the J end by 6 bases, with 14 bases between. CDR3 sequence reads: CALRGRGEQYF. The CDR3 DNA sequence: TGTGCCCTCCGGGGGAGAGGCGAGCAGTACTTC.

The rearrangement uses TRBV27 and TRBJ1-1; D is unclear. CDR3 length: 14 residues. V was cut by 1 base and J by 10 bases, with 16 bases left in between. CDR1 is MNHEY, CDR2 SMNVEV, per germline (reference sequence). The CDR3 bases are TGTGCCAGCAGTTTATGGGGAGCAGGCGGTAGAGCTTTCTTT. It is translated as CASSLWGAGGRAFF.

In this sample, this clone turned up a few times. This chain links TRBV4-1 with TRBJ1-2, with 8 bases matching TRBD1. Germline V CDR1 and CDR2: MGHRA, YSYEKL. CDR3 size: 17 residues. J was trimmed by 4 bases and V by 0 bases; bases with no gene match: 10. The CDR3 region is CASSQDPTGTGSYGYTF. CDR3 bases: TGCGCCAGCAGCCAAGATCCGACCGGGACAGGCTCCTATGGCTACACCTTC.

In this sample, this clone turned up once. The rearrangement links TRBV18 to TRBJ2-7, with 10 bases aligning to TRBD1. CDR1 KGHSH and CDR2 LQKENI come from the germline V gene. The CDR3 sequence is 16 residues long. J lost 0 bases, V lost 3 bases, and 5 bases had no gene match. The CDR3 protein is CASSPSGQGHSYEQYF. The DNA for the CDR3 is TGTGCCAGCTCACCTTCGGGACAGGGGCACTCCTACGAGCAGTACTTC. Drawing the rest from reference TRBV18 and TRBJ2-7, the complete variable domain is NAGVMQNPRHLVRRRGQEARLRCSPMKGHSHVYWYRQLPEEGLKFMVYLQKENIIDESGMPKERFSAEFPKEGPSILRIQQVVRGDSAAYFCASSPSGQGHSYEQYFGPGTRLTVT.